The 28 T cell receptor beta chains below come from one sample, sequenced in a study of cytomegalovirus exposure and HLA in healthy donors. 13 Jbeta primers and 60 Vbeta primers were used for the PCR. TCRdb's table, derived via immunoSEQ multiplex PCR, lists solely in-frame clones and lacks some. The repertoire holds approximately 140,000 clones, with approximately 85% as singletons. Specimen: PBMCs. The receptors originated from a middle-aged man in good health and CMV-seropositive.

The chain joins TRBV19 to TRBJ2-3; maybe TRBD1 (5 bases). V dropped 3 bases and J dropped 6 bases, with 10 bases sitting between them. The CDR3 is made up of 13 amino acids. Germline V gene data show CDR1 as LNHDA and CDR2 as SQIVND (reference sequence). The CDR3 sequence is CASSISGRDTQYF. For the CDR3, the DNA is TGTGCCAGTAGTATTTCAGGGCGCGATACGCAGTATTTT.

This chain connects TRBV30 to TRBJ2-5; TRBD1 agrees at 7 bases. V shed 3 bases, J shed 5 bases, and the junction held 3 bases outside the gene matches. Germline V gene lookup returns CDR1 GTSNPN and CDR2 SVGIG (reference sequence). The CDR3 consists of 12 residues. CDR3 loop: CAWSGTVETQYF. CDR3 nucleotide sequence: TGTGCCTGGAGCGGGACAGTCGAGACCCAGTACTTC.

J is TRBJ1-2 and V is TRBV6-5; 8 bases are a match to TRBD1. The V gene's germline CDR1 is MNHEY and CDR2 SVGAGI. J gave up 3 bases and V 0 bases, and 3 bases lay outside the gene matches. The CDR3 runs to 15 residues. The CDR3 nucleotides read TGTGCCAGCAGTTACTCACCGGGACAGGACTATGGCTACACCTTC. It codes for CASSYSPGQDYGYTF.

The chain is built from TRBV2 and TRBJ2-2; 16 bases are a match to TRBD2. With V trimmed by 5 bases and J by 4 bases, 7 bases remained unmatched. This CDR3 spans 18 amino acids. Germline-derived CDR1 and CDR2 are SNHLY and FYNNEI. The CDR3 nucleotides read TGTGCCAGCAGTCCGGGACTAGCGGGAGGGCGAAGCACCGGGGAGCTGTTTTTT. Translated: CASSPGLAGGRSTGELFF.

The V gene is TRBV11-2, the J gene TRBJ2-3; 7 nucleotides match TRBD2. This CDR3 contains 13 residues. The V gene's germline CDR1 is SGHAT and CDR2 FQNNGV. V lost 6 bases and J lost 5; bases outside the gene matches: 5. CDR3 nucleotide sequence: TGTGCCAGCAGTGGGAGGGCCGGAGATACGCAGTATTTT. Amino acids: CASSGRAGDTQYF.

The chain combines TRBV19 with TRBJ2-3; tentative D call: TRBD1 (5 bases). Germline V gene lookup returns CDR1 LNHDA and CDR2 SQIVND (reference sequence). V was trimmed by 4 bases and J by 6 bases, leaving 17 bases between them. The CDR3 runs to 15 residues. The CDR3 DNA reads as TGTGCCAGTAGTACTCATCCTCAGGGAATGGATACGCAGTATTTT. Translating it yields CASSTHPQGMDTQYF.

The V gene is TRBV7-9, the J gene TRBJ2-7; D perhaps matches TRBD1 (6 bases). The CDR3 contains 12 residues. Germline V gene sequence: CDR1 SEHNR, CDR2 FQNEAQ (reference sequence). V lost 4 bases and J 6 bases, leaving 10 bases between the germline ends. CDR3 DNA sequence: TGTGCCAGCAGCTATCAGGGGACCGAGCAGTACTTC. It codes for CASSYQGTEQYF.

A single count supports this clone. The gene calls are TRBV19 and TRBJ1-2; 9 bases match TRBD1. V shed 3 bases and J 4 bases; nucleotides not matched to a gene: 15. CDR3 length: 18 amino acids. CDR1 and CDR2 from the germline V gene are LNHDA and SQIVND (reference sequence). The CDR3 region is CASSIYRDRELSFYGYTF. The CDR3 DNA follows: TGTGCCAGTAGTATTTATCGGGACAGGGAACTTTCCTTCTATGGCTACACCTTC.

This chain connects TRBV28 to TRBJ1-5; D gene unclear. The CDR3 has 13 residues. V was trimmed by 6 bases and J by 7 bases, leaving 13 bases between them. Per the germline V gene, CDR1 is MDHEN and CDR2 is SYDVKM. The CDR3, as DNA: TGTGCCAGCAGCCCCCCCGACTTGCAGCCCCAGCATTTT. Translating it yields CASSPPDLQPQHF.

The chain joins TRBV14 to TRBJ2-1; TRBD2 matches 8 bases. CDR1 is SGHDN, CDR2 FVKESK, per germline. The junction had 13 bases not matched to a gene; V was cut back by 7 bases and J by 5 bases. This CDR3 is 16 amino acids long. CDR3 sequence reads: CASNPYTGTRNNEQFF. Written as DNA, the CDR3 is TGTGCCAGCAACCCTTACACCGGGACTAGAAACAATGAGCAGTTCTTC.

The rearrangement joins TRBV2 to TRBJ2-5, with 10 bases aligning to TRBD2. Losses at the gene ends were 7 bases for V and 5 bases for J; bases not matched to a gene: 19. The germline CDR1 and CDR2 sequences are SNHLY and FYNNEI. This CDR3 region has 18 residues. The CDR3 sequence: CASKGGASGSVRWETQYF. CDR3 nucleotide sequence: TGTGCCAGCAAGGGCGGGGCTAGCGGGAGCGTAAGATGGGAGACCCAGTACTTC.

The V and J genes are TRBV7-9 and TRBJ2-3; 7 bases line up with TRBD1. The V gene end was trimmed by 4 bases and the J gene end by 4 bases; junction bases not matched to a gene: 8. The CDR3 spans 15 residues. The germline V gene has CDR1 SEHNR and CDR2 FQNEAQ (reference sequence). The CDR3 region is CASSSQGDGADTQYF. CDR3 nucleotide sequence: TGTGCCAGCAGCTCGCAGGGGGATGGAGCAGATACGCAGTATTTT.

The chain uses TRBV4-2 and TRBJ2-2; D may be TRBD1 (5 bases). The CDR3 runs 14 residues. CDR1 LGHNA and CDR2 YNFKEQ come from the germline V gene. V shed 4 bases and J shed 3 bases, with 9 bases lying between them. For the CDR3, the DNA is TGTGCCAGCAGCCCGCTCAGGGACACCGGGGAGCTGTTTTTT. This sequence encodes CASSPLRDTGELFF.

This clone turned up a few times. The rearrangement links TRBV18 to TRBJ1-1, with D perhaps matching TRBD1 (5 bases). Trimming removed 0 bases at V and 5 bases at J, with 16 bases between. Germline-derived CDR1 and CDR2 are KGHSH and LQKENI. The CDR3 extends over 16 amino acids. The CDR3 DNA follows: TGTGCCAGCTCACCACCGTGGCAGGGCGGGAGGACTGAAGCTTTCTTT. Translated, it gives CASSPPWQGGRTEAFF.

V and J are TRBV6-5 and TRBJ1-3, with 8 positions matching TRBD1. Germline loops: CDR1 MNHEY, CDR2 SVGAGI. V trimming: 6 bases; J trimming: 4 bases; junction bases outside the gene matches: 8. This CDR3 has 15 residues. CDR3 residues: CASRLQGVSGNTIYF. DNA of the CDR3: TGTGCCAGCAGGTTACAGGGGGTCTCCGGAAACACCATATATTTT.

This clone was recorded only once. The genes are TRBV19 and TRBJ1-5, with D maybe TRBD1 (5 bases). Germline CDR1 and CDR2: LNHDA and SQIVND (reference sequence). The V end lost 8 bases, the J end lost 6 bases, and 14 bases lay between the germline ends. The CDR3 runs to 13 residues. The CDR3 sequence is CASALWGVQPQHF. The CDR3 DNA reads TGTGCCAGTGCCCTATGGGGGGTTCAGCCCCAGCATTTT.

This clone was detected a few times. J is TRBJ2-7 and V is TRBV25-1, with a tentative D call TRBD1 (7 bases). This CDR3 has 15 residues. Between the trimmed V and J ends, which lost 4 bases and 0 bases, there was a span of 13 bases. From germline, CDR1 is MGHDK and CDR2 SYGVNS. The CDR3 region has the DNA TGTGCCAGCAGTGCGCAGGGGGGTATCTCCTACGAGCAGTACTTC. Its translation is CASSAQGGISYEQYF.

The chain links TRBV28 to TRBJ1-4; TRBD1 is a possible D gene (5 bases). The CDR3 has 14 amino acids. Per germline, CDR1 MDHEN and CDR2 SYDVKM. The ends were cut back, 5 bases at V and 12 bases at J, with 19 bases in the middle. In DNA, the CDR3 is TGTGCCAGCAGTCCGAACGGGCAGGGTCGCCAACTGTTTTTT. Its translation: CASSPNGQGRQLFF.

The rearrangement uses TRBV18 and TRBJ2-1, with D perhaps TRBD1 (5 bases). Per germline, CDR1 KGHSH and CDR2 LQKENI. V lost 1 base and J 7 bases, leaving 14 bases between the germline ends. The CDR3 is 15 amino acids. CDR3 sequence reads: CASSPLGAGNNEQFF. In DNA form, the CDR3 reads TGTGCCAGCTCACCACTTGGGGCAGGGAATAATGAGCAGTTCTTC.

This clone was detected only once. The J gene is TRBJ1-6, the V gene TRBV6-6; 7 bases are shared with TRBD1. This CDR3 is built from 15 residues. V shed 5 bases and J 9 bases; nucleotides not matched to a gene: 10. Per germline, CDR1 MNHNY and CDR2 SVGAGI (reference sequence). As DNA, the CDR3 is TGTGCCAGCAGTAAAGACAGGGTTCGGCTTTCACCCCTCCACTTT. Amino acids: CASSKDRVRLSPLHF.

The rearrangement links TRBV28 to TRBJ1-2; TRBD1 is a possible D gene (6 bases). This CDR3 comprises 15 residues. V lost 5 bases to trimming and J lost 0 bases, with 13 bases between them. Germline CDR1 reads MDHEN; CDR2 reads SYDVKM. CDR3 sequence (DNA): TGTGCCAGCAGTGGGGGGGGCGATCCTAACTATGGCTACACCTTC. It encodes CASSGGGDPNYGYTF.

The chain carries TRBV7-6 and TRBJ2-3; 10 positions match TRBD2. This CDR3 comprises 16 residues. CDR1 is SGHVS and CDR2 is FNYEAQ in the germline V gene. The trim removed 2 bases at V and 4 bases at J, leaving 6 bases unmatched. In DNA form, the CDR3 reads TGTGCCAGCAGCTTAATCGCTAGCGGGAGCCCAGATACGCAGTATTTT. Amino acids: CASSLIASGSPDTQYF.

The chain has TRBV29-1 and TRBJ1-1, with D unresolved. V gave up 7 bases and J gave up 2 bases, with 17 bases separating them. This CDR3 region has 14 residues. CDR1 is SQVTM and CDR2 is ANQGSEA in the germline V gene. Here the CDR3 reads CSAVVLSINTEAFF. CDR3 DNA: TGCAGCGCGGTTGTCCTTTCCATCAACACTGAAGCTTTCTTT.

The V gene is TRBV15, the J gene TRBJ1-5; D is possibly TRBD1 (6 bases). V was clipped by 0 bases and J by 0 bases, with 18 bases between them. Germline V gene sequence: CDR1 LNHNV, CDR2 YYDKDF (reference sequence). This CDR3 has 19 residues. The CDR3 bases are TGTGCCACCAGCAGAGATCGAGGACAGAACCTATATAGCAATCAGCCCCAGCATTTT. Translated, it gives CATSRDRGQNLYSNQPQHF.

The chain links TRBV10-3 to TRBJ1-1, with 9 bases that match TRBD1. CDR3 length: 17 amino acids. Germline V CDR1 and CDR2: ENHRY, SYGVKD. Trimming took 2 bases from V and 0 from J; bases not matched to a gene: 7. The CDR3 DNA sequence: TGTGCCATCAGTGAGCGGTACAGGGGGCTGGTGAACACTGAAGCTTTCTTT. This sequence encodes CAISERYRGLVNTEAFF.

This clone was detected only a few times. The chain carries TRBV18 and TRBJ2-1; D possibly corresponds to TRBD1 (5 bases). Germline-derived CDR1 and CDR2 are KGHSH and LQKENI. V lost 6 bases and J lost 4, with 16 bases in between. This CDR3 contains 15 residues. For the CDR3, the DNA is TGTGCCAGCTCTCCCGACAGAATGGTTTACAATGAGCAGTTCTTC. Its protein is CASSPDRMVYNEQFF.

The chain recombines TRBV5-6 with TRBJ2-7; 16 bases are shared with TRBD2. Unmatched junction bases numbered 9, after V lost 0 bases and J lost 3 bases. Germline V gene lookup returns CDR1 SGHDT and CDR2 YYEEEE. The CDR3 is 19 amino acids. Here the CDR3 DNA reads TGTGCCAGCAGCTTGGCCGGGACTAGCGGGAGGGAACTTCTCTACGAGCAGTACTTC. Its translation: CASSLAGTSGRELLYEQYF.

V gene TRBV6-5 combines with J gene TRBJ2-2, with D perhaps TRBD1 (6 bases). With 6 bases removed from V and 0 bases from J, the gap between germline ends came to 8 bases. Germline V gives CDR1 MNHEY, CDR2 SVGAGI. CDR3 length equals 14 residues. The CDR3 region is CASSPGANTGELFF. CDR3 nucleotides: TGTGCCAGCAGCCCAGGGGCGAACACCGGGGAGCTGTTTTTT.